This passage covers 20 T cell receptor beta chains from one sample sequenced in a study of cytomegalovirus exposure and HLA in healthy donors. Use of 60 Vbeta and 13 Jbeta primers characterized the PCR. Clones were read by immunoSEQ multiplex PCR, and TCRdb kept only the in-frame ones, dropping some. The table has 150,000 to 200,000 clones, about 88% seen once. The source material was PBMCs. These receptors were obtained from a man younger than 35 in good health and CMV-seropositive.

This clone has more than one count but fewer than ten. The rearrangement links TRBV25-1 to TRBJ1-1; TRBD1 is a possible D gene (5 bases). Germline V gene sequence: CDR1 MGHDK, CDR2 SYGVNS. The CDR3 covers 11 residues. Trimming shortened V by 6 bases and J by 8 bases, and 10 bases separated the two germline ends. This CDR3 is CASRSRAEAFF. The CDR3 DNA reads TGTGCCAGCAGGTCCAGGGCCGAAGCTTTCTTT.

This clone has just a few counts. CDR3 DNA sequence: TGTGCCAGCAGCGCAGCGAGGGACAGGGGTTGGAATGAGCAGTTCTTC. Protein: CASSAARDRGWNEQFF. V and J are TRBV5-4 and TRBJ2-1; 10 bases map to TRBD1. Germline CDR1 reads SGHNT; CDR2 reads YYREEE (reference sequence). The CDR3 contains 16 residues. The V and J ends lost 4 bases and 7 bases, in that order; junction bases with no gene match: 11. Complete variable domain (other parts from reference TRBV5-4 and TRBJ2-1): ETGVTQSPTHLIKTRGQQVTLRCSSQSGHNTVSWYQQALGQGPQFIFQYYREEENGRGNFPPRFSGLQFPNYSSELNVNALELDDSALYLCASSAARDRGWNEQFFGPGTRLTVL.

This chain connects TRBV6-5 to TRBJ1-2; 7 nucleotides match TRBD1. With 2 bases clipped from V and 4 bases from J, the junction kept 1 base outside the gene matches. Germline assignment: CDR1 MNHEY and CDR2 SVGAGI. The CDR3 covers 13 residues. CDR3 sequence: CASSYRGLYGYTF. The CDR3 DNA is TGTGCCAGCAGTTACAGGGGGCTCTATGGCTACACCTTC.

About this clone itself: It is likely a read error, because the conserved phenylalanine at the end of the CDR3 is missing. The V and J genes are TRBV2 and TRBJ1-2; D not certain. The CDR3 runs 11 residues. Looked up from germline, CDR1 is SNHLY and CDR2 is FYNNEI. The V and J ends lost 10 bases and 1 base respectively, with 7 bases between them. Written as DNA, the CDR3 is TGTGCCACCGTCGTTAACTATGGCTACACCCTC. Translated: CATVVNYGYTL.

CDR3 sequence (DNA): TGTGCCAGCAGCCAAGTCAACTCCCTCACAGATACGCAGTATTTT. It codes for CASSQVNSLTDTQYF. V gene TRBV4-2 combines with J gene TRBJ2-3; D is undetermined. Germline V lookup: CDR1 LGHNA, CDR2 YNFKEQ. Trimming pared 1 base from V and 2 bases from J, leaving 10 bases between. The CDR3 is 15 amino acids.

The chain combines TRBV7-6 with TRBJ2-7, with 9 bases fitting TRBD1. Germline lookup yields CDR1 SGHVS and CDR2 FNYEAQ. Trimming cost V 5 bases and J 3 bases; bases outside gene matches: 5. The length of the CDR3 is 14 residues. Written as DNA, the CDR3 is TGTGCCAGCAGCGCAAGACAGGGGGGCTACGAGCAGTACTTC. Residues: CASSARQGGYEQYF.

The CDR3 spells CASSPKLGGSTDTQYF. CDR3 nucleotides: TGTGCCAGCAGCCCCAAACTGGGGGGAAGCACAGATACGCAGTATTTT. This chain connects TRBV7-2 to TRBJ2-3; D may be TRBD2 (6 bases). Germline V CDR1 and CDR2: SGHTA, FQGNSA. Trimming cost V 5 bases and J 0 bases, with 15 bases left between them. The CDR3 loop spans 16 amino acids.

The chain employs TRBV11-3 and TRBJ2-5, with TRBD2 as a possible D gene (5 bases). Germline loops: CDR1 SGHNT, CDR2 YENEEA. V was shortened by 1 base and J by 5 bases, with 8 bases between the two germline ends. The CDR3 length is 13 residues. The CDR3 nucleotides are TGTGCCAGCAGCTTAGGGGAGCGGGAGACCCAGTACTTC. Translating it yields CASSLGERETQYF.

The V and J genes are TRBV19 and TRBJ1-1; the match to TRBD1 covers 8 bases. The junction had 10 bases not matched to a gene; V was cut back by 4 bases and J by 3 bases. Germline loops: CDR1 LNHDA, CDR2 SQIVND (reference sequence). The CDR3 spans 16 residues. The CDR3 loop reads CASSTHQGAGDTEAFF. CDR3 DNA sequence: TGTGCCAGTAGTACACACCAGGGGGCTGGGGACACTGAAGCTTTCTTT. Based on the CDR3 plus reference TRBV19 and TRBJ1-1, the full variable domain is DGGITQSPKYLFRKEGQNVTLSCEQNLNHDAMYWYRQDPGQGLRLIYYSQIVNDFQKGDIAEGYSVSREKKESFPLTVTSAQKNPTAFYLCASSTHQGAGDTEAFFGQGTRLTVV.

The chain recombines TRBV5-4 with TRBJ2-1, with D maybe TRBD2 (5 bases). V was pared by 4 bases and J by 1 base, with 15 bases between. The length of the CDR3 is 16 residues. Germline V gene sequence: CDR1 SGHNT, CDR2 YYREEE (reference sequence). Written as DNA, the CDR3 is TGTGCCAGCAGCGCTGCTAGCAGTCGGTCCTACAATGAGCAGTTCTTC. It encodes CASSAASSRSYNEQFF. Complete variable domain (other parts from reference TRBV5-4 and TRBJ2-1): ETGVTQSPTHLIKTRGQQVTLRCSSQSGHNTVSWYQQALGQGPQFIFQYYREEENGRGNFPPRFSGLQFPNYSSELNVNALELDDSALYLCASSAASSRSYNEQFFGPGTRLTVL.

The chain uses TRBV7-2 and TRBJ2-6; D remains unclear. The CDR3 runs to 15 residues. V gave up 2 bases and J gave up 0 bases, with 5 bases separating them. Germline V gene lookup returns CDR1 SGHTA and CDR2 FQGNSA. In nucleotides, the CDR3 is TGTGCCAGCAGCTTAAGTAGCTCTGGGGCCAACGTCCTGACTTTC. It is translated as CASSLSSSGANVLTF.

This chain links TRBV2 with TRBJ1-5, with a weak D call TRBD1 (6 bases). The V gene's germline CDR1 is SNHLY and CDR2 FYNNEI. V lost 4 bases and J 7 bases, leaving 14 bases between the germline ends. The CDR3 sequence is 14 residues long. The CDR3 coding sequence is TGTGCCAGCAGTGTAGTCAGGGGAACGCAGCCCCAGCATTTT. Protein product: CASSVVRGTQPQHF.

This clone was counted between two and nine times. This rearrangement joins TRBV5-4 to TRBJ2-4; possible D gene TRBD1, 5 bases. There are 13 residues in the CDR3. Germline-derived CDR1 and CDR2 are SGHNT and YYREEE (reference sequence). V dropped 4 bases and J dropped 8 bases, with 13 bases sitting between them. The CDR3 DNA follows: TGTGCCAGCAGCGGGCAGGGTAGGGACATTCAGTACTTC. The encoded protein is CASSGQGRDIQYF.

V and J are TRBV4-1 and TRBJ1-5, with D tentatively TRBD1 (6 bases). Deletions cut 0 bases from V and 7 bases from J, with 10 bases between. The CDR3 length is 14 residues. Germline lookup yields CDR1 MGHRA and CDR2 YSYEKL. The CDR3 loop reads CASSQETGYQPQHF. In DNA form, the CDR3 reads TGCGCCAGCAGCCAAGAAACAGGGTACCAGCCCCAGCATTTT.

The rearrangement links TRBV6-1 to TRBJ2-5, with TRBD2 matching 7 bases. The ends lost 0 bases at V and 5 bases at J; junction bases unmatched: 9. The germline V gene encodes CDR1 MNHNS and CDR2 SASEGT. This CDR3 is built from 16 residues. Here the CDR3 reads CASSEAGGVTRETQYF. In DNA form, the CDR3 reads TGTGCCAGCAGTGAAGCGGGGGGGGTCACGAGGGAGACCCAGTACTTC.

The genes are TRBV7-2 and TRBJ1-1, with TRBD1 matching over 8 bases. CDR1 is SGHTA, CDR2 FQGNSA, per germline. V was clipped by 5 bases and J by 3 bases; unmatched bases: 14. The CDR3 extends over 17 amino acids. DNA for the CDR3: TGTGCCAGCAGCCGCAGACAGGGGTTGGTGATCGACACTGAAGCTTTCTTT. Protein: CASSRRQGLVIDTEAFF.

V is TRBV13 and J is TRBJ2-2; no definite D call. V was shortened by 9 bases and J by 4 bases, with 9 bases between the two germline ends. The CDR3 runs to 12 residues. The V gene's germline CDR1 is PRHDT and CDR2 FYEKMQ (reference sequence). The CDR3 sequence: CASQTGTGELFF. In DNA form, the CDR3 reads TGTGCCAGTCAAACCGGCACCGGGGAGCTGTTTTTT.

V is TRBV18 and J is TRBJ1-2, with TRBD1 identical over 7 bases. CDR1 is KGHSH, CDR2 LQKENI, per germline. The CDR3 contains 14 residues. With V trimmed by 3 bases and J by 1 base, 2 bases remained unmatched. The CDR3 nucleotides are TGTGCCAGCTCACCGTGGGACAGTAACTATGGCTACACCTTC. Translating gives CASSPWDSNYGYTF.

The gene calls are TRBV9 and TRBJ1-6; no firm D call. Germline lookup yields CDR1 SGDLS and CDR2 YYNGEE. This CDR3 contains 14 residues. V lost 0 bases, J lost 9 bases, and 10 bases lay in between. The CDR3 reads CASSVGGEGSPLHF. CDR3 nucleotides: TGTGCCAGCAGCGTAGGCGGTGAGGGTTCACCCCTCCACTTT.

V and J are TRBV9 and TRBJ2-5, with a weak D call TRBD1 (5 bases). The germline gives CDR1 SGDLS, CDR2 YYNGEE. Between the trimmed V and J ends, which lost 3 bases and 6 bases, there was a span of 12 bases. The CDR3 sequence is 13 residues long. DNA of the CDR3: TGTGCCAGCAGCGGGGGTCCAGGGAAGACCCAGTACTTC. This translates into CASSGGPGKTQYF. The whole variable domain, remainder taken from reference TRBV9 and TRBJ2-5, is DSGVTQTPKHLITATGQRVTLRCSPRSGDLSVYWYQQSLDQGLQFLIQYYNGEERAKGNILERFSAQQFPDLHSELNLSSLELGDSALYFCASSGGPGKTQYFGPGTRLLVL.